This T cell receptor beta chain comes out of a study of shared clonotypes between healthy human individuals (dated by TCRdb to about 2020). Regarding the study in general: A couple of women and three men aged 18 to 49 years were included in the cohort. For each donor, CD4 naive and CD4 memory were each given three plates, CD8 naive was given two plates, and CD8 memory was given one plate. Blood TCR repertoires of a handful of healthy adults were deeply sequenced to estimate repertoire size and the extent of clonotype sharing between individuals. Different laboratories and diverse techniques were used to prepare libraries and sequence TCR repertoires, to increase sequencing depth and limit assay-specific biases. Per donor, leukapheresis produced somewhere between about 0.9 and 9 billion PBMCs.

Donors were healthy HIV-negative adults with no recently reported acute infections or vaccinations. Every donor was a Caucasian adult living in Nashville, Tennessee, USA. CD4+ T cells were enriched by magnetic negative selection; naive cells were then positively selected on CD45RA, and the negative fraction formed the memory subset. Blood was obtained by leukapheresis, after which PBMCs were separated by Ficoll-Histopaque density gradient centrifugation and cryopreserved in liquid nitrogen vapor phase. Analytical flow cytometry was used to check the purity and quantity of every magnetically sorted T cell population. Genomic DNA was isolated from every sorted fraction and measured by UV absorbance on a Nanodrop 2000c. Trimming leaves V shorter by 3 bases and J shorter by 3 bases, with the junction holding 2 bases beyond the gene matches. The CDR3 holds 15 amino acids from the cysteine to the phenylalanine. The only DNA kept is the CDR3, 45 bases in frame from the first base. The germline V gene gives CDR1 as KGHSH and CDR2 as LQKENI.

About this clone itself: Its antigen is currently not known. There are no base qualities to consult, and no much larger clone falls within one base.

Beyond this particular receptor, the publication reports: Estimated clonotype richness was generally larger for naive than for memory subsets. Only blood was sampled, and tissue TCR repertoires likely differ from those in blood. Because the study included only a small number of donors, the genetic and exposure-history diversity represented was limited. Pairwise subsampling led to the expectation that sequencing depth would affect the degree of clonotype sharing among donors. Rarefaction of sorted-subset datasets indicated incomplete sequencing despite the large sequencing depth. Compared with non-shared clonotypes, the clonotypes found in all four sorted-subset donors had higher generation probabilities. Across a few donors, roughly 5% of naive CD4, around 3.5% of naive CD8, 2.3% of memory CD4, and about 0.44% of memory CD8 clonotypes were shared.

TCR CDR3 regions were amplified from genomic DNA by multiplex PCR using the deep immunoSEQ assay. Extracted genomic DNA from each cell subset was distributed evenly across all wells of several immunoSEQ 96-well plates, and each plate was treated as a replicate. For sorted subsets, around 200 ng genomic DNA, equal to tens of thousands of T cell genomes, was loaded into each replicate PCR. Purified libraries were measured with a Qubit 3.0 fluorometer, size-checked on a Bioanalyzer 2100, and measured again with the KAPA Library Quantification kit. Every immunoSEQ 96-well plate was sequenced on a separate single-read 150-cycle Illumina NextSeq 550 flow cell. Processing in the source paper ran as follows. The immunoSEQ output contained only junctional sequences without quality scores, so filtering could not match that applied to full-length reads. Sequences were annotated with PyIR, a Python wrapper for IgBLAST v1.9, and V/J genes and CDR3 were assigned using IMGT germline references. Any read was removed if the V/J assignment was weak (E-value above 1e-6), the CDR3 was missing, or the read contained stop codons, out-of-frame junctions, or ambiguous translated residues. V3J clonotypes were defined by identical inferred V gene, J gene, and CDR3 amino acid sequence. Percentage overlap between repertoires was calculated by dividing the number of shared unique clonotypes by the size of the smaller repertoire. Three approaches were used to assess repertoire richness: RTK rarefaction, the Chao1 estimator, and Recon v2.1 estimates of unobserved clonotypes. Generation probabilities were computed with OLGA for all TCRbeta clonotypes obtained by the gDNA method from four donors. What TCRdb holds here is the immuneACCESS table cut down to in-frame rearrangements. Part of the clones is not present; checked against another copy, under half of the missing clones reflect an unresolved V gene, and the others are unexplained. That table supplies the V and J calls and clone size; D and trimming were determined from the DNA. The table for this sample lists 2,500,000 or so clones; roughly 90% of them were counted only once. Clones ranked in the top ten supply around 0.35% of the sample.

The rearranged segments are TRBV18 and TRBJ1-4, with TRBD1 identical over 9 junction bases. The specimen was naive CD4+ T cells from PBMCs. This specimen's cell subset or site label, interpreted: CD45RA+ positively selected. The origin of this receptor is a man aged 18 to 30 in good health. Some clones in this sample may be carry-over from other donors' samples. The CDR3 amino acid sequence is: CASSPTGGANEKLFF. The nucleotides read TGTGCCAGCTCACCGACAGGGGGTGCTAATGAAAAACTGTTTTTT.